A single sample is the source of the 26 T cell receptor beta chains below, sequenced in a study of beta chain features in type 1 diabetes. Reverse transcription of all isolated RNA meant that expressed TCRB transcripts were sequenced. Libraries were prepared by immunoSEQ multiplex PCR; TCRdb keeps only in-frame clonotypes and omits some of them. In the table there are about 130,000 clones, approximately 9.2% of which are singletons. The sequenced material came from central memory CD4+ T cells from blood. These receptors originate from a man between 18 and 35 years old in good health.

V usage is TRBV4-1 and J usage is TRBJ1-4; 7 bases fit TRBD1. The V gene's germline CDR1 is MGHRA and CDR2 YSYEKL. V dropped 3 bases and J dropped 5; count of bases not matched to a gene: 9. The CDR3 sequence is 16 residues long. In nucleotides, the CDR3 is TGCGCCAGCAGCCACGACCACAGGGGCATGAATGAAAAACTGTTTTTT. Translation: CASSHDHRGMNEKLFF.

This clone has more than one count but fewer than ten. The chain combines TRBV6-6 with TRBJ2-7, with D uncertain. The V and J ends lost 5 bases and 0 bases respectively, with 11 bases between them. The CDR3 spans 14 residues. The germline CDR1 and CDR2 sequences are MNHNY and SVGAGI (reference sequence). The CDR3 nucleotides read TGTGCCAGCAGTCGTCTACGAGGCTCCTACGAGCAGTACTTC. Its protein product is CASSRLRGSYEQYF.

The chain uses TRBV14 and TRBJ2-4, with unresolved D. V gave up 1 base and J gave up 5 bases, with 6 bases separating them. This CDR3 is 13 amino acids long. CDR1 is SGHDN and CDR2 is FVKESK in the germline V gene. The CDR3 nucleotides read TGTGCCAGCAGCCAAGTACCGGAAAACATTCAGTACTTC. It codes for CASSQVPENIQYF.

This clone turned up a few times. The rearrangement uses TRBV10-3 and TRBJ2-1; TRBD2 matches 8 bases. V lost 0 bases, J lost 4 bases, and 2 bases stayed unmatched. The CDR3 runs to 15 residues. Germline-derived CDR1 and CDR2 are ENHRY and SYGVKD. The CDR3 loop is CAISESASGYNEQFF. CDR3 nucleotides: TGTGCCATCAGTGAGTCGGCTAGCGGGTACAATGAGCAGTTCTTC.

This clone was observed a handful of times. The gene calls are TRBV7-3 and TRBJ1-2; 9 nucleotides align to TRBD1. CDR3 size: 14 residues. After removal of 3 bases from V and 6 bases from J, the junction contained 5 bases not matched to a gene. Germline V lookup: CDR1 SGHTA, CDR2 FQGTGA. CDR3 sequence: CASSLGRDRDGYTF. The CDR3 region has the DNA TGTGCCAGCAGCTTGGGACGGGACAGGGATGGCTACACCTTC.

This clone was found a few times. The chain is built from TRBV7-2 and TRBJ2-5, with D possibly being TRBD1 (5 bases). The CDR3 sequence is 15 residues long. Per the germline V gene, CDR1 is SGHTA and CDR2 is FQGNSA. Trimming shortened V by 3 bases and J by 1 base, and 12 bases separated the two germline ends. The CDR3 here is CASSFTATVQETQYF. The CDR3 DNA follows: TGTGCCAGCAGCTTCACCGCGACAGTCCAAGAGACCCAGTACTTC.

A few counts support this clone. The J gene is TRBJ2-1, the V gene TRBV10-2, with 9 positions matching TRBD1. The germline V gene encodes CDR1 WSHSY and CDR2 SAAADI. The CDR3 is 12 amino acids. V shed 6 bases, J shed 9 bases, and the junction held 3 bases outside the gene matches. The CDR3 protein is CASRQGAGEQFF. DNA of the CDR3: TGCGCCAGCAGACAGGGGGCGGGTGAGCAGTTCTTC.

This clone was seen more than once but under ten times. CDR3 coding DNA: TGTGCCAGCAGCCAACCGGGGGGGAGTGAAAAACTGTTTTTT. Translation gives CASSQPGGSEKLFF. The J gene is TRBJ1-4, the V gene TRBV14; maybe TRBD1 (5 bases). The CDR3 has 14 residues. Germline CDR1 reads SGHDN; CDR2 reads FVKESK. V dropped 2 bases and J dropped 7 bases, with 11 bases sitting between them.

In this sample, this clone turned up a few times. The J gene is TRBJ1-1, the V gene TRBV5-1, with D maybe TRBD1 (5 bases). Trimming left V 9 bases short and J 1 base short, with 13 bases between. Germline lookup yields CDR1 SGHRS and CDR2 YFSETQ. This CDR3 has 13 residues. The CDR3 DNA is TGCGCCACCCGCGAGCAGGGGAACACTGAAGCTTTCTTT. This translates into CATREQGNTEAFF. The variable domain in full, with the rest retrieved from reference TRBV5-1 and TRBJ1-1, is KAGVTQTPRYLIKTRGQQVTLSCSPISGHRSVSWYQQTPGQGLQFLFEYFSETQRNKGNFPGRFSGRQFSNSRSEMNVSTLELGDSALYLCATREQGNTEAFFGQGTRLTVV.

This clone was seen more than once but under ten times. Distinct nucleotide sequences in the sample also encode this CDR3. The J gene is TRBJ2-1, the V gene TRBV4-2; TRBD2 matches 8 bases. V lost 1 base to trimming and J lost 2 bases; unmatched junction nucleotides: 1. Germline V gene data show CDR1 as LGHNA and CDR2 as YNFKEQ. The CDR3 has 15 amino acids. The CDR3 bases are TGTGCCAGCAGCCAAGCTAGCGGGCCCTACAATGAGCAGTTCTTC. This codes for CASSQASGPYNEQFF.

The chain joins TRBV5-1 to TRBJ2-1, with 7 bases lining up with TRBD1. The germline V gene has CDR1 SGHRS and CDR2 YFSETQ. The CDR3 has 16 amino acids. V lost 4 bases and J lost 15; bases outside the gene matches: 22. Here the CDR3 reads CASSLIGITGDANGFF. CDR3 bases: TGCGCCAGCAGCCTGATCGGGATAACAGGGGACGCAAACGGGTTCTTC. Drawing the rest from reference TRBV5-1 and TRBJ2-1, the complete variable domain is KAGVTQTPRYLIKTRGQQVTLSCSPISGHRSVSWYQQTPGQGLQFLFEYFSETQRNKGNFPGRFSGRQFSNSRSEMNVSTLELGDSALYLCASSLIGITGDANGFFGPGTRLTVL.

This chain links TRBV18 with TRBJ2-7; 7 bases are a match to TRBD1. The germline V gene has CDR1 KGHSH and CDR2 LQKENI. This CDR3 spans 15 amino acids. CDR3 DNA: TGTGCTACTACCGTCGGACAGGCGAGCTCCTACGAGCAGTACTTC. Protein: CATTVGQASSYEQYF.

This clone showed up just a few times. This chain's CDR3 is CASSSWNTEAFF. The CDR3 DNA reads TGTGCCAGCAGCTCTTGGAACACTGAAGCTTTCTTT. The chain recombines TRBV7-2 with TRBJ1-1; D not resolved. CDR3 length equals 12 residues. The ends were cut back, 4 bases at V and 1 base at J, with 4 bases in the middle. CDR1 SGHTA and CDR2 FQGNSA come from the germline V gene.

V and J are TRBV15 and TRBJ1-5; 9 positions match TRBD1. The CDR3 contains 17 residues. Germline lookup yields CDR1 LNHNV and CDR2 YYDKDF (reference sequence). Losses at the gene ends were 4 bases for V and 1 base for J; bases not matched to a gene: 8. CDR3 amino acids: CATSMEQGARSNQPQHF. The CDR3 DNA reads as TGTGCCACCAGCATGGAACAGGGGGCGCGGAGCAATCAGCCCCAGCATTTT. Full variable domain (outside the CDR3, taken from reference TRBV15 and TRBJ1-5): DAMVIQNPRYQVTQFGKPVTLSCSQTLNHNVMYWYQQKSSQAPKLLFHYYDKDFNNEADTPDNFQSRRPNTSFCFLDIRSPGLGDTAMYLCATSMEQGARSNQPQHFGDGTRLSIL.

The CDR3 DNA follows: TGTGCCAGTAGTATTTTCGGGGACTATGGCTACACCTTC. Protein sequence: CASSIFGDYGYTF. The genes are TRBV19 and TRBJ1-2; no firm D call. This CDR3 is 13 amino acids long. In germline, CDR1 is LNHDA, CDR2 SQIVND (reference sequence). V was trimmed by 3 bases and J by 3 bases, leaving 8 bases between them.

The chain combines TRBV7-8 with TRBJ1-5; unclear D gene. The CDR3 covers 13 residues. Germline V gene sequence: CDR1 SGHVS, CDR2 FQNEAQ. The germline V and J ends were trimmed by 5 bases and 7 bases, with 12 bases remaining between them. CDR3 protein: CASSAEREQPQHF. The DNA of the CDR3 is TGTGCCAGCAGCGCGGAAAGAGAGCAGCCCCAGCATTTT.

The gene calls are TRBV7-8 and TRBJ2-7, with TRBD2 matching 9 bases. The CDR3 has 18 residues. The germline V gene has CDR1 SGHVS and CDR2 FQNEAQ. V lost 2 bases to trimming and J lost 1 base; unmatched junction nucleotides: 12. The CDR3 protein is CASSLPIRLAGPSYEQYF. The CDR3, as DNA: TGTGCCAGCAGCTTACCCATTCGCCTAGCGGGGCCTTCCTACGAGCAGTACTTC.

This clone is deemed medium-sized. The chain couples TRBV30 to TRBJ1-2; perhaps TRBD1 as D (5 bases). The V gene's germline CDR1 is GTSNPN and CDR2 SVGIG (reference sequence). The CDR3 length is 15 residues. The ends were cut back, 0 bases at V and 5 bases at J, with 16 bases in the middle. The CDR3 DNA reads as TGTGCCTGGAGTGTACGGAGGCCTCGGGGGTATGGCTACACCTTC. Translated: CAWSVRRPRGYGYTF.

This chain links TRBV30 with TRBJ2-5, with 13 bases fitting TRBD2. CDR1 is GTSNPN, CDR2 SVGIG, per germline (reference sequence). Trimming removed 3 bases from V and 7 bases from J; junction bases left unmatched: 5. The CDR3 loop spans 14 amino acids. This CDR3 is CAWRRTSGGVTQYF. The CDR3 DNA follows: TGTGCCTGGAGAAGAACTAGCGGGGGGGTGACCCAGTACTTC.

This clone has ten or more counts. The chain recombines TRBV30 with TRBJ2-3, with TRBD2 matching over 11 bases. In germline, CDR1 is GTSNPN, CDR2 SVGIG (reference sequence). The CDR3 covers 13 residues. V lost 6 bases to trimming and J lost 4 bases; unmatched junction nucleotides: 3. The CDR3 sequence: CACSGGAADTQYF. The CDR3 DNA sequence: TGTGCCTGTAGCGGGGGGGCCGCAGATACGCAGTATTTT. The whole variable domain, remainder taken from reference TRBV30 and TRBJ2-3, is SQTIHQWPATLVQPVGSPLSLECTVEGTSNPNLYWYRQAAGRGLQLLFYSVGIGQISSEVPQNLSASRPQDRQFILSSKKLLLSDSGFYLCACSGGAADTQYFGPGTRLTVL.

This clone was counted only a few times. The gene calls are TRBV7-6 and TRBJ2-3; unclear D gene. The CDR3 consists of 13 residues. Germline CDR1 SGHVS, CDR2 FNYEAQ. V lost 6 bases, J lost 4 bases, and 11 bases lay in between. CDR3 sequence reads: CASSLFTADTQYF. DNA for the CDR3: TGTGCCAGCAGTTTGTTCACGGCAGATACGCAGTATTTT.

This clone was seen many times. The V call is TRBV4-3, the J call TRBJ2-1; 9 bases are a match to TRBD2. The CDR3 contains 17 residues. Unmatched junction bases numbered 7, after V lost 0 bases and J lost 4 bases. Germline values: CDR1 LGHNA, CDR2 YSLEER. This chain's CDR3 is CASSQDLSGGGYNEQFF. DNA for the CDR3: TGCGCCAGCAGCCAAGACCTTAGCGGGGGAGGATACAATGAGCAGTTCTTC.

This clone has just a few counts. This chain uses TRBV5-6 with TRBJ2-3; 8 nucleotides align to TRBD1. The CDR3 has 14 amino acids. The V segment lost 2 bases and the J segment 3 bases; nucleotides outside the gene matches: 2. Germline V gene data show CDR1 as SGHDT and CDR2 as YYEEEE. CDR3 nucleotides: TGTGCCAGCAGCTTTAGGACAGGGACAGATACGCAGTATTTT. It yields the protein CASSFRTGTDTQYF.

This clone was counted ten times or more. This chain links TRBV30 with TRBJ2-3, with 8 bases lining up with TRBD2. CDR3 length equals 14 residues. In germline, CDR1 is GTSNPN, CDR2 SVGIG (reference sequence). The trim removed 7 bases at V and 3 bases at J, leaving 9 bases unmatched. In DNA, the CDR3 is TGTGCCTCTACCCTAGCGGGTGGTACAGATACGCAGTATTTT. Translated: CASTLAGGTDTQYF. Looking up the rest from reference TRBV30 and TRBJ2-3 gives the full variable domain: SQTIHQWPATLVQPVGSPLSLECTVEGTSNPNLYWYRQAAGRGLQLLFYSVGIGQISSEVPQNLSASRPQDRQFILSSKKLLLSDSGFYLCASTLAGGTDTQYFGPGTRLTVL.

The chain recombines TRBV19 with TRBJ1-5; D might be TRBD1 (6 bases). The germline V gene encodes CDR1 LNHDA and CDR2 SQIVND (reference sequence). The ends were cut back, 4 bases at V and 6 bases at J, with 10 bases in the middle. This CDR3 has 13 amino acids. Written as DNA, the CDR3 is TGTGCCAGTAGTAAGGGGGATGCTCAGCCCCAGCATTTT. Protein sequence: CASSKGDAQPQHF. The full variable domain, rest sourced from reference TRBV19 and TRBJ1-5, is DGGITQSPKYLFRKEGQNVTLSCEQNLNHDAMYWYRQDPGQGLRLIYYSQIVNDFQKGDIAEGYSVSREKKESFPLTVTSAQKNPTAFYLCASSKGDAQPQHFGDGTRLSIL.

V usage is TRBV28 and J usage is TRBJ2-7; TRBD1 aligns across 7 bases. Germline loops: CDR1 MDHEN, CDR2 SYDVKM. V was clipped by 6 bases and J by 0 bases; unmatched bases: 8. CDR3 length equals 15 residues. The chain's CDR3 is CASSPLEGASYEQYF. In nucleotides, the CDR3 is TGTGCCAGCAGCCCCCTCGAGGGGGCCTCCTACGAGCAGTACTTC.